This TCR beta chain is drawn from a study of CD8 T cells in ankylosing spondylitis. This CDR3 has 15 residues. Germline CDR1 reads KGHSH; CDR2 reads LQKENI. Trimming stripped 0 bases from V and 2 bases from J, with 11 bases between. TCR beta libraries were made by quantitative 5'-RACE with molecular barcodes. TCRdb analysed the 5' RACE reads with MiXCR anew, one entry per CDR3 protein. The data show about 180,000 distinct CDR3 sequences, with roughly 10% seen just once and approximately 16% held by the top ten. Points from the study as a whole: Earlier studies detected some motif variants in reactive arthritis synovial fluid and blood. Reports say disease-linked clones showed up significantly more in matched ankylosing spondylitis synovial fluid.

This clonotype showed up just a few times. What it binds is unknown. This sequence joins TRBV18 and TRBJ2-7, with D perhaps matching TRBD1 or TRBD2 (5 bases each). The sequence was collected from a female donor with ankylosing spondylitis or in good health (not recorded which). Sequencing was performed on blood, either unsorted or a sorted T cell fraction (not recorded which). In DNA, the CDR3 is TGTGCCAGCTCACCACCTCAAGGGGACCCCTACGAGCAGTACTTC. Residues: CASSPPQGDPYEQYF.